The rows below give T cell receptor beta chains drawn from one sample of a study of Ad26.COV2.S vaccination and SARS-CoV-2 variants. Sequencing used immunoSEQ multiplex PCR; TCRdb keeps in-frame clones, though not all of them. The sample contains a few hundred thousand clones, around 93% of which appear only once. This material consisted of peripheral blood, taken in a trial of Ad26.COV2.S vaccine versus placebo. Receptors were obtained from a person aged 18-60 years who received the Ad26.COV2.S COVID-19 vaccine or a placebo. Each CDR3 is given without its conserved first and last residue. Each record gives: J gene, V gene, clone size, CDR3 protein. A row's size may be missing; if present it is once, few, many or a size class.

TRBJ1-2 TRBV28 once ASSFQGGYGYT
TRBJ2-1 TRBV6-7 once ASSYSGFGVGGFSSYNEQF
TRBJ1-1 TRBV9 once ASSVGPNHRNTEAF
TRBJ2-7 TRBV4-2 once ASRNSVTHSYEQY
TRBJ1-3 TRBV5-4 - ASSLRATDSGNTIY
TRBJ1-1 TRBV30 - AWSVYQNTEAF
TRBJ1-3 TRBV4-1 - ASSFSGQDGNTIY
TRBJ2-3 TRBV29-1 - SVERSLGDTQY
TRBJ1-4 TRBV6-4 - AKYTLTTNEKLF
TRBJ2-2 TRBV19 - ASTPFVLTGELF
TRBJ2-7 TRBV21-1 - ASSKVQPGQETYEQY
TRBJ1-2 TRBV4-3 - ASSHAGSNYGYT
TRBJ1-1 TRBV4-3 once ASSQNDREAF
TRBJ1-5 TRBV30 - AWSRDGYSNQPQH
TRBJ2-5 TRBV7-2 - ASSLVAQGVETQY
TRBJ2-3 TRBV5-1 - ASSTGLAGAVDTQY
TRBJ2-3 TRBV7-2 - ASSYLDRDYGTQY
TRBJ1-2 TRBV6-2/TRBV6-3 - ASSYRTELLGYT
TRBJ2-1 TRBV6-5 - ASGWGLDEQF
TRBJ2-1 TRBV7-2 - ASSVRSLSSYNEQF
TRBJ2-3 TRBV19 - ASSVSGGFTDTQY
TRBJ1-1 TRBV7-9 - ASSPEGTSFTEAF
TRBJ1-4 TRBV18 - ASSPNRGPEKLF
TRBJ2-2 TRBV14 - ASSQMGRGNTGELF
TRBJ2-3 TRBV6-2/TRBV6-3 - ASSLSLDGTPTDTQY
TRBJ1-1 TRBV7-9 - ASSLSGLNTEAF
TRBJ1-3 TRBV27 - ASSQTAPEYGNTIY
TRBJ2-3 TRBV4-3 - ASSHTGGRHTDTQY
TRBJ2-3 TRBV7-2 once ASSLITDTQY
TRBJ1-2 TRBV12-3/TRBV12-4 - ASSLNSADGYT
TRBJ1-5 TRBV30 - AWSSGANQPQH
TRBJ1-6 TRBV6-2/TRBV6-3 few ASSYWTGLNSPLH
TRBJ2-3 TRBV19 - ASSQPGTSGGAAQDTQY
TRBJ1-1 TRBV10-3 - AISDPSGTEAF
TRBJ2-7 TRBV23-1 - ASSQGQGRLCYEQY
TRBJ2-6 TRBV7-6 - ASGGHTSGANVLT
TRBJ1-5 TRBV19 - ASRITDGGVQPQH
TRBJ1-6 TRBV11-2 - ASSPEYSYNSPLH
TRBJ2-2 TRBV30 - PLDLRGDTPRELF
TRBJ1-5 TRBV6-5 - ASRPTQGPQH
TRBJ2-3 TRBV5-5 - ASSMTADTQY
TRBJ2-3 TRBV9 - ASSVPYAGGTDTQY
TRBJ1-2 TRBV6-6 - ASNPSRGIYGYT
TRBJ2-7 TRBV28 - ASSLSGTAQYEQY
TRBJ2-7 TRBV7-2 - ASSLSPQSYEQY
TRBJ1-2 TRBV27 - ASSPRTGHNYGYT
TRBJ1-1 TRBV5-4 - ASSFTGAGEAF
TRBJ2-5 TRBV7-9 - ASSRTGGRETQY
TRBJ2-3 TRBV18 - ASSPPWPEGGDDTQY
TRBJ2-7 TRBV5-1 - ASSWTDRDGEQY
TRBJ2-4 TRBV7-9 - ASSFGPGGNIQY
TRBJ2-7 TRBV25-1 - ASSKGGQGSSKQY
TRBJ2-2 TRBV10-1 - ASSDSRSGGAPNTGELF